This TCR beta chain was recovered during a study of blood T cell repertoires in COVID-19. As for the study in general: Spain, Italy and the United States supplied samples that represented acute and convalescent COVID-19.

Sequencing was performed with immunoSEQ multiplex PCR; in TCRdb, only in-frame clones are kept and a portion is missing. Of fewer than 150,000 clones listed, 84% are singletons. CDR3 length equals 13 residues. The V gene lost 3 bases and the J gene lost 2 bases, with 7 bases spanning the gap. Germline V CDR1 and CDR2: KGHSH, LQKENI. Material: peripheral blood. The clonotype comes from a woman of 80 years or more in a cohort sampled during active or convalescent COVID-19. The chain is built from TRBV18 and TRBJ1-2, with D unclear. CDR3 coding DNA: TGTGCCAGCTCACCTCGGGAAAACTATGGCTACACCTTC. The encoded protein is CASSPRENYGYTF.